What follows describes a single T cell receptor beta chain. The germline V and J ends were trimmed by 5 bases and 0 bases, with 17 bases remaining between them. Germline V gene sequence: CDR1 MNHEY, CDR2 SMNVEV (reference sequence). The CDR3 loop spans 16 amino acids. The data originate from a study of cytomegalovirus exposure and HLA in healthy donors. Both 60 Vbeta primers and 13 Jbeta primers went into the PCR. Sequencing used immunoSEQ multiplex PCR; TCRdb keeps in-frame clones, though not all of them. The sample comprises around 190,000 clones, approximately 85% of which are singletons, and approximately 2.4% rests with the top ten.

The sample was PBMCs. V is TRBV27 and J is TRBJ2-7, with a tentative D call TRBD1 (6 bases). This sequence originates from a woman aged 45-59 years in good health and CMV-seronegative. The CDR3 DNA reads TGTGCCAGCAGTAAAGGACAGACTCTAAGCTCCTACGAGCAGTACTTC. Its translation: CASSKGQTLSSYEQYF.